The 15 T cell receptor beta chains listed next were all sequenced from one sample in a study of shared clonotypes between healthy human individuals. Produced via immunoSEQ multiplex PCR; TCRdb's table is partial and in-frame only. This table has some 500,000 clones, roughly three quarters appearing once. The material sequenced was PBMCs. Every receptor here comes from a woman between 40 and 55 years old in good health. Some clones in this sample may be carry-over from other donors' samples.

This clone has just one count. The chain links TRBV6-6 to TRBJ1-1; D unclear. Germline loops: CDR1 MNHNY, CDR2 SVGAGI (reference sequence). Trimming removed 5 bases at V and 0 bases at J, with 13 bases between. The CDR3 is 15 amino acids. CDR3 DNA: TGTGCCAGCAGTCCAACTAGACTCCTGAACACTGAAGCTTTCTTT. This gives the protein CASSPTRLLNTEAFF.

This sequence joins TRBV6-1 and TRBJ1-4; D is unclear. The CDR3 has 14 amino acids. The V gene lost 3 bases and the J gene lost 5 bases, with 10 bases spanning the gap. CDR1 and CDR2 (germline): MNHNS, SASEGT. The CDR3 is CASSEGTDNEKLFF. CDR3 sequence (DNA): TGTGCCAGCAGTGAGGGTACAGACAATGAAAAACTGTTTTTT.

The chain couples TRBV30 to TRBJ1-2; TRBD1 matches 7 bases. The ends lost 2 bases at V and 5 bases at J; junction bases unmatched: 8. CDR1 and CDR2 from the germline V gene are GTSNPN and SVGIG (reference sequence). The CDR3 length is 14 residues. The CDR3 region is CAWSPDRVYYGYTF. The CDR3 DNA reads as TGTGCCTGGAGTCCCGACAGGGTTTATTATGGCTACACCTTC.

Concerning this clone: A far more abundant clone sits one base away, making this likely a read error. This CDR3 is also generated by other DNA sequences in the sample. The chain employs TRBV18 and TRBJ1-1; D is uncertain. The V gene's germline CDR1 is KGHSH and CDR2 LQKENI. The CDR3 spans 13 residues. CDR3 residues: CASSQDGDTEAFF. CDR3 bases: TGTGCTAGCTCACAAGACGGGGACACTGAAGCTTTCTTT. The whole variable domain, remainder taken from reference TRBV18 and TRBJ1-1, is NAGVMQNPRHLVRRRGQEARLRCSPMKGHSHVYWYRQLPEEGLKFMVYLQKENIIDESGMPKERFSAEFPKEGPSILRIQQVVRGDSAAYFCASSQDGDTEAFFGQGTRLTVV.

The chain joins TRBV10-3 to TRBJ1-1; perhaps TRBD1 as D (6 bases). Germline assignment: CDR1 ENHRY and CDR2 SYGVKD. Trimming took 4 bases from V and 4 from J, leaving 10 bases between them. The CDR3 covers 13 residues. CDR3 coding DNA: TGTGCCATCAGTGCTAGGGGGACCACTGAAGCTTTCTTT. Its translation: CAISARGTTEAFF.

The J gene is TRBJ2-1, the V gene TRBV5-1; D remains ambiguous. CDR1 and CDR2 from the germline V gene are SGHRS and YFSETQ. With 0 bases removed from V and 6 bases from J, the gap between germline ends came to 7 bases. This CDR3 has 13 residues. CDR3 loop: CASSLGPPNEQFF. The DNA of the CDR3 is TGCGCCAGCAGCTTGGGACCCCCCAATGAGCAGTTCTTC.

CDR3 sequence (DNA): TGTGCCAGCAGCCTAGACAGTAATGAAAAACTGTTTTTT. It translates to CASSLDSNEKLFF. The V gene is TRBV4-2, the J gene TRBJ1-4, with D perhaps matching TRBD1 (5 bases). The CDR3 is made up of 13 amino acids. Germline V CDR1 and CDR2: LGHNA, YNFKEQ. Trimming pared 4 bases from V and 4 bases from J, leaving 7 bases between.

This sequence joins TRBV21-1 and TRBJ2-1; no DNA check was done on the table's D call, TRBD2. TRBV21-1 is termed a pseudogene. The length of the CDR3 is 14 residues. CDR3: CATERELPYNEQFF. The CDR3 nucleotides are TGTGCCACGGAGCGGGAGCTCCCCTACAATGAGCAGTTCTTC.

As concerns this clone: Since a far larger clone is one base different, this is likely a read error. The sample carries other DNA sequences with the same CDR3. The CDR3 region has the DNA TGTGCCTGCGACAAACCCAACAGGGGTACCCACGAGCAGTACTTC. Its protein product is CACDKPNRGTHEQYF. The V call is TRBV30, the J call TRBJ2-7; 7 bases match TRBD1. CDR1 is GTSNPN, CDR2 SVGIG, per germline (reference sequence). The length of the CDR3 is 15 residues. After removal of 6 bases from V and 5 bases from J, the junction contained 16 bases not matched to a gene.

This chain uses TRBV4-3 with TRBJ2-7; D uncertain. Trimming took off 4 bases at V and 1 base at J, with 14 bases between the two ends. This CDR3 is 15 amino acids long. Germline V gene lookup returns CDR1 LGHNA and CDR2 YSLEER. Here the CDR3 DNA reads TGCGCCAGCAGCCGTAGTTTAGAGACGTCCTACGAGCAGTACTTC. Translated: CASSRSLETSYEQYF.

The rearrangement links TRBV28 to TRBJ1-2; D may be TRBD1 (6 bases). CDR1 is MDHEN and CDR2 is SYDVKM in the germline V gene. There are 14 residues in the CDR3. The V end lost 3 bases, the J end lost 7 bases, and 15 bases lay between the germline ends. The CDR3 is CASSLGWGQGGYTF. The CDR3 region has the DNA TGTGCCAGCAGTTTGGGGTGGGGGCAGGGTGGCTACACCTTC.

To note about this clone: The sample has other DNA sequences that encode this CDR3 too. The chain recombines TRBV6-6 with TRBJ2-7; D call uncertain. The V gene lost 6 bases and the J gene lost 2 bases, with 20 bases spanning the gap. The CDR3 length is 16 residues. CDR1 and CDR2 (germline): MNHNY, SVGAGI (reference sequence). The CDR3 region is CASRTHRALGPYEQYF. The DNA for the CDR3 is TGTGCCAGCAGGACGCATAGGGCGCTAGGTCCCTACGAGCAGTACTTC.

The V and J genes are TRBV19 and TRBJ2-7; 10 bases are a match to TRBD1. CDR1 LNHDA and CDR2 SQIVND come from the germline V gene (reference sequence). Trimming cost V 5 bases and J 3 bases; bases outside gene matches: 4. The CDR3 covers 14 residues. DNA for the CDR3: TGTGCCAGTAGTGAGGGGACAGGGGTCTACGAGCAGTACTTC. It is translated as CASSEGTGVYEQYF.

CDR3 amino acids: CSAKDRTGAFF. As DNA, the CDR3 is TGCAGTGCTAAGGACCGGACCGGAGCTTTCTTT. The genes are TRBV20-1 and TRBJ1-1; no firm D call. CDR3 length equals 11 residues. The V end lost 4 bases, the J end lost 10 bases, and 13 bases lay between the germline ends. From germline, CDR1 is DFQATT and CDR2 SNEGSKA (reference sequence).

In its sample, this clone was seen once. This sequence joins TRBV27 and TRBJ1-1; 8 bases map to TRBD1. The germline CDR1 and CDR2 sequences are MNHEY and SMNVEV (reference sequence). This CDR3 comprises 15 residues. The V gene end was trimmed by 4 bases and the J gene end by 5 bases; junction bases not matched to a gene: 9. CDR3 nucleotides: TGTGCCAGCAGTTCTATGGACAGGGTAGGGACTGAAGCTTTCTTT. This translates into CASSSMDRVGTEAFF.